This T cell receptor (beta chain) was recovered during a study of spatial heterogeneity in lung cancer (dated by TCRdb to 2018 to 2020). Study-level background: More beta-chain than alpha-chain transcripts were consistently detected, likely reflecting higher beta-chain transcript abundance. In the raw uncorrected reads, each unique combination of TCR and UMI appeared more than ten times on average. Both alpha and beta chains were TCR-sequenced in samples taken at surgery, namely 220 tumor regions, more than 62 matched nontumor lung samples and just over 55 PBMC samples. TCR repertoire features were related to nonsynonymous mutation counts determined by whole-exome sequencing of tumor tissue. In non-small cell lung cancer, the study quantitatively compared TCR alpha and beta repertoires across several tumor regions, matched nontumor lung, and blood. In tumor regions, TCR transcript counts showed a strong correlation with a T cell transcriptional module score from matched bulk RNA-seq. On the study overall, not on this receptor specifically: A correlation was observed between the number of expanded intratumoral alpha and beta TCRs and the tumor nonsynonymous mutation count. TCR-seq was estimated to cover only 6% to 7% of tumor T cells for alpha chains and approximately 13% for beta chains. Counts of ubiquitous and regional expanded TCRs were found to correlate with counts of ubiquitous and regional nonsynonymous mutations, respectively. Confirming at a functional level the hypothesis that regional TCRs recognize regional mutations was considered to require additional single-cell paired TCR alpha and beta sequencing.

This clonotype has only a few counts. Its antigen is currently not known. Nothing much larger sits one base from this clone, and base qualities are not available. From the cysteine up to the phenylalanine, the CDR3 has a length of 14 residues. Only CDR3 DNA is held: 42 bases, read in frame from base 1. Via the germline V gene, CDR1 is MNHNS and CDR2 SASEGT. V loses 7 bases at its end and J loses 8 bases; junction bases beyond the gene matches: 8. The method behind the library was 5' RACE. TCRdb names NextSeq 500 as the instrument used. The TCR library protocol attached a unique molecular identifier to each TCR cDNA molecule to allow correction of PCR and sequencing errors. The authors' analysis ran thus. Decombinator tools were used for TCR identification, UMI-based error correction and CDR3 extraction. TCRs above a frequency of 2 per 1,000, corresponding to the top 1% of the tumor frequency distribution, were defined as expanded. Expanded tumor TCRs statistically deemed absent (corrected P<0.05) from at least one tumor region were classed as regional, and all other expanded tumor TCRs were classed as ubiquitous. Rényi diversity was computed with the R vegan package after subsampling each repertoire 100 times to 5,000 TCRs. CDR3 similarity networks were built from amino acid triplet string-kernel similarity, connecting CDR3s with pairwise similarity above 0.82. The raw public reads went through TCRdb reprocessing: fastp at Q25, MiXCR clone calling, in-frame beta chains kept. Rows with a matching CDR3 protein are joined into one entry that keeps the most common DNA and genes. Clone size and V and J calls follow TCRdb, not the original study. Across this sample there are about 28,000 distinct CDR3 sequences, with roughly 6.9% seen only once. The ten largest clones take up over 20% of the sample.

The time point label, as the study defines it: sample taken at primary tumor resection. Donors were over 60 patients with early-stage, untreated non-small cell lung cancer from the lung TRACERx cohort. Whole RNA extracted from tumor and nontumor lung tissue, or from cryopreserved PBMC samples, was used for TCR sequencing without cell sorting. A patient was chosen for TCR sequencing only when enough RNA was available from at least two tumor regions. A lung pathologist reviewed the tumor and adjacent nontumor lung specimens before the specimens were selected. Rearrangement joined TRBV6-1 to TRBJ1-4, with TRBD1 matching 9 junction bases. The TCR was taken from a male donor with early-stage non-small cell lung cancer. Here the sequenced sample was lung tumor tissue, taken at surgery. The CDR3 loop reads CASIEDRGGEKLFF. The sequenced DNA is TGTGCCAGCATAGAGGACAGGGGTGGAGAAAAACTGTTTTTT.